The rows below give T cell receptor beta chains drawn from one sample of a study of blood T cell repertoires in COVID-19. Profiled with immunoSEQ multiplex PCR; TCRdb holds only in-frame clones, not every one. This sample has about 190,000 clones, with around three quarters found just once. Sequencing input: PBMCs or T cells enriched from blood (not recorded which). The source is a woman between 50 and 59 years old with acute COVID-19. CDR3s include the opening cysteine and the closing phenylalanine or tryptophan. The D gene is left open where the match is weak. Some rows mark clone size as missing; the rest say once, few, many or name a class of expanded clone.

d_call	v_call	j_call	clone_size	cdr3_nt	cdr3_aa
TRBD1	TRBV7-8	TRBJ1-6	NA	TGTGCCAGTGGGGGGACAGGCTCGACTTCACCCCTCCACTTT	CASGGTGSTSPLHF
NA	TRBV7-9	TRBJ1-1	many	TGTGCCAGCAGCTTAGTTGCCAGATGGAACACTGAAGCTTTCTTT	CASSLVARWNTEAFF
NA	TRBV28	TRBJ1-2	NA	TGTGCCAGCAGTTCCGGCTATGGCTACACCTTC	CASSSGYGYTF
NA	TRBV6-1	TRBJ1-2	few	TGTGCCAGCAGTGGCCCCCGGGGGGGCGCAGGAAAGGACTATGGCTACACCTTC	CASSGPRGGAGKDYGYTF
TRBD1	TRBV13	TRBJ1-5	NA	TGTGCCAGCAGCTGGTCCGACAGGGGACCGTTGCATTTT	CASSWSDRGPLHF
NA	TRBV6-5	TRBJ2-2	NA	TGTGCCAGCACCCTGGCCTCAGGAATCACCGGGGAGCTGTTTTTT	CASTLASGITGELFF
NA	TRBV4-1	TRBJ1-1	NA	TGCGCCAGCAGCCAAGAAATGGCGAGGACTGAAGCTTTCTTT	CASSQEMARTEAFF
NA	TRBV7-9	TRBJ2-6	NA	TGTGCCAGCAGCTTGACACGCTCTGGGGCCAACGTCCTGACTTTC	CASSLTRSGANVLTF
NA	TRBV19	TRBJ1-5	NA	TGTGCCAGTACTCTGATGGGGGAGGGCAATCAGCCCCAGCATTTT	CASTLMGEGNQPQHF
NA	TRBV12-5	TRBJ1-1	NA	TGTGCTAGTGGATCTACAGTTATGAACACTGAAGCTTTCTTT	CASGSTVMNTEAFF
NA	TRBV5-1	TRBJ2-1	NA	TGCGCCAGCAGCTTGGATCCGGGGTCGATCTACAATGAGCAGTTCTTC	CASSLDPGSIYNEQFF
TRBD1	TRBV27	TRBJ1-4	NA	TGTGCCAGCAGTCGACAGGGTGATAGAGAAAAACTGTTTTTT	CASSRQGDREKLFF
TRBD1	TRBV12-5	TRBJ2-1	NA	TGTGCTAGTGGTTTGGATGGACAGGGTGAGCAGTTCTTC	CASGLDGQGEQFF
TRBD1	TRBV18	TRBJ2-5	NA	TGTGCCAGCTCACCACCTCTGGGGGACAGCCAAGAGACCCAGTACTTC	CASSPPLGDSQETQYF
NA	TRBV5-5	TRBJ1-1	NA	TGTGCCAGCAGCTTGGCTATTGGACAGACCACTGAAGCTTTCTTT	CASSLAIGQTTEAFF
NA	TRBV6-2/TRBV6-3	TRBJ1-2	once	TGTGCCAGCAGTGCTACAGGGAACGGCTACACCTTC	CASSATGNGYTF
NA	TRBV7-8	TRBJ2-1	NA	TGTGCCAGCAGCTTAGAAGCCAGGGGATACAATGAGCAGTTCTTC	CASSLEARGYNEQFF
NA	TRBV11-3	TRBJ2-2	few	TGTGCCAGCAGCCAGTCCGGGGAGCTGTTTTTT	CASSQSGELFF
NA	TRBV4-3	TRBJ2-3	NA	TGCGCCAGCAGCAATATATCCCCCGATACGCAGTATTTT	CASSNISPDTQYF
NA	TRBV6-5	TRBJ1-1	NA	TGTGCCAGCCTAAAGACGGGGAACACTGAAGCTTTCTTT	CASLKTGNTEAFF
NA	TRBV30	TRBJ1-5	NA	TGTGCCTTCAAGCGAGGCAATCAGCCCCAGCATTTT	CAFKRGNQPQHF
NA	TRBV9	TRBJ2-5	NA	TGTGCCAGCAGCCGCCTTGGGAGCGGAGTTCAAGAGACCCAGTACTTC	CASSRLGSGVQETQYF
NA	TRBV24-1	TRBJ2-5	NA	TGTGCCACCAGTGAAAACAGGAGACAAGAGACCCAGTACTTC	CATSENRRQETQYF
NA	TRBV6-5	TRBJ2-3	NA	TGTGCCAGCAGTTACTGGGAAGGGGGAACAGATACGCAGTATTTT	CASSYWEGGTDTQYF
TRBD1	TRBV5-5	TRBJ2-5	NA	TGTGCCAGCAGCTCACCGGGACAGGGTGTTCAAGAGACCCAGTACTTC	CASSSPGQGVQETQYF
NA	TRBV7-9	TRBJ1-4	NA	TGTGCCAGCAGCTTAGACACAGGCTCCAATGAAAAACTGTTTTTT	CASSLDTGSNEKLFF
TRBD1	TRBV5-1	TRBJ1-2	NA	TGCGCCAGCAGCGAAGTGGGAGACAGGGAGTACTTC	CASSEVGDREYF
NA	TRBV2	TRBJ1-5	NA	TGTGCCAGCAGGGACGGGACACCCCGGAGCAATCAGCCCCAGCATTTT	CASRDGTPRSNQPQHF
TRBD1	TRBV9	TRBJ1-3	NA	TGTGCCAGCAGCCTAGCCCCGCCAGGGGGCTCTGGAAACACCATATATTTT	CASSLAPPGGSGNTIYF
NA	TRBV14	TRBJ1-2	NA	TGTGCCAGCAGCCAAGAGTTTAGGAGGAGTATCTATGGCTACACCTTC	CASSQEFRRSIYGYTF
NA	TRBV7-3	TRBJ1-2	NA	TGTGCCAGCAGCTTGGACACCACTTTCGCCGGCTACACCTTC	CASSLDTTFAGYTF
NA	TRBV19	TRBJ1-1	NA	TGTGCCAGTAGTATGCGGAGCACTGAAGCTTTCTTT	CASSMRSTEAFF
NA	TRBV7-9	TRBJ2-5	NA	TGTGCCAGCAGCCCTGGAATCCCTGATACAGGTCAAGGAGAGACCCAGTACTTC	CASSPGIPDTGQGETQYF
TRBD2	TRBV5-1	TRBJ2-3	NA	TGCGCCAGCAGCTCCCGAGGTAGCGGGGGCACAGATACGCAGTATTTT	CASSSRGSGGTDTQYF
NA	TRBV7-3	TRBJ1-1	NA	TGTGCCAGCAGCTTCCTCGGAGGTGGAAGAGTCTTGAACACTGAAGCTTTCTTT	CASSFLGGGRVLNTEAFF
TRBD1	TRBV28	TRBJ1-5	NA	TGTGCCAGCAGCTATAACGGACAGGATCTATATAGCAATCAGCCCCAGCATTTT	CASSYNGQDLYSNQPQHF
NA	TRBV10-1	TRBJ1-4	NA	TGCGCCAGCAGTGAATCGTTAGCGACTAATGAAAAACTGTTTTTT	CASSESLATNEKLFF
NA	TRBV6-5	TRBJ1-1	NA	TGTGCCAGCAGTTACTCCTACAGTTCGAACACTGAAGCTTTCTTT	CASSYSYSSNTEAFF
TRBD1	TRBV3-1/TRBV3-2	TRBJ1-1	NA	TGTGCCAGCAGCCAAGATCATAGGGGGCCCACTGAAGCTTTCTTT	CASSQDHRGPTEAFF
NA	TRBV9	TRBJ2-1	NA	TGTGCCAGCAGCGCCCTAGGAGGGCGCAATGAGCAGTTCTTC	CASSALGGRNEQFF
TRBD1	TRBV30	TRBJ2-4	NA	TGTGCCTGGGGGAGACAGGGTTTGTACATTCAGTACTTC	CAWGRQGLYIQYF
NA	TRBV28	TRBJ1-1	few	TGTGCCAGCAGTTTATTACAGGCTGAAGCTTTCTTT	CASSLLQAEAFF
TRBD1	TRBV7-2	TRBJ1-5	NA	TGTGCCAGCAGCTGGGACAGGGGTAATCAGCCCCAGCATTTT	CASSWDRGNQPQHF
NA	TRBV5-1	TRBJ1-4	few	TGCGCCAGCAGCTTGGGGGGTGGGACAAGGAATGAAAAACTGTTTTTT	CASSLGGGTRNEKLFF
NA	TRBV25-1	TRBJ1-1	NA	TGTGCCAGCACCCGGAACACTGAAGCTTTCTTT	CASTRNTEAFF
TRBD1	TRBV28	TRBJ1-2	few	TGTGCCAGCAGTTTTGGGGACAGGGAAAATGGCTACACCTTC	CASSFGDRENGYTF
TRBD2	TRBV28	TRBJ2-3	NA	TGTGCCAGCAGCCTATTCGGGGGGGGGTCCCCCTATACGCAGTATTTT	CASSLFGGGSPYTQYF
NA	TRBV7-2	TRBJ2-5	NA	TGTGCCAGCAGCGCTCAGAGCGGGGAGACCCAGTACTTC	CASSAQSGETQYF
TRBD1	TRBV29-1	TRBJ1-2	few	TGCAGCGTCCGGGACAGCTCTAACTATGGCTACACCTTC	CSVRDSSNYGYTF
TRBD1	TRBV24-1	TRBJ2-5	once	TGTGCCACCAGTGAAGCCAGGGGGCTTGAGACCCAGTACTTC	CATSEARGLETQYF
NA	TRBV6-2/TRBV6-3	TRBJ1-1	NA	TGTGCCAGCAGTTACGTGAAAGGGGGATACACTGAAGCTTTCTTT	CASSYVKGGYTEAFF